A selection of T cell receptor beta chains follows, all from one sample in a study of T cell responses to AZD1222 COVID-19 vaccine. Clones were read by immunoSEQ multiplex PCR, and TCRdb kept only the in-frame ones, dropping some. The table includes about 72,000 clones, roughly 91% detected once. The source material was peripheral blood, sampled on day 0 of AZD1222 vaccination. The receptors here all came from an adult in good health. Each CDR3 is given with its conserved first and last residue. Each record gives: V gene, J gene, CDR3 protein.

>TRBV14|TRBJ1-1
CASSQENLGTTEAFF
>TRBV6-5|TRBJ1-2
CASTTSYGYTF
>TRBV4-2|TRBJ1-1
CATSQVGNTEAFF
>TRBV7-8|TRBJ1-1
CASTRGNTEAFF
>TRBV19|TRBJ2-2
CASSGTANTGELFF
>TRBV21-1|TRBJ1-1
CASNSGSRAFF
>TRBV30|TRBJ2-7
CAWTRDSSYEQYF
>TRBV30|TRBJ2-1
CAWRRGSSYNEQFF
>TRBV7-9|TRBJ1-4
CASSPMGLATNEKLFF
>TRBV7-3|TRBJ2-3
CASSAYRGSTDTQYF
>TRBV28|TRBJ2-4
CASSSTGLAKNIQYF
>TRBV6-5|TRBJ2-7
CASSSGQTYEQYF
>TRBV3-1/TRBV3-2|TRBJ2-1
CASSHTARWYNEQFF
>TRBV6-4|TRBJ1-2
CASSRGGTNYGYTF
>TRBV25-1|TRBJ1-2
CASSAHGQGDGYTF
>TRBV27|TRBJ2-2
CASSFWSLGQGLSGGTGELFF
>TRBV9|TRBJ2-7
CASSVAPTHGLGEQYF
>TRBV3-1/TRBV3-2|TRBJ2-5
CASSLWTDQETQYF
>TRBV11-2|TRBJ1-1
CASSLGGAAFF
>TRBV2|TRBJ1-1
CASSFDVGTEAFF
>TRBV20-1|TRBJ2-7
CSARVGGFLYF
>TRBV18|TRBJ2-5
CASSPSLQETQYF
>TRBV6-5|TRBJ2-1
CATHLGDTAYNEQFF
>TRBV30|TRBJ1-4
CAWRRRATNEKLFF
>TRBV4-2|TRBJ2-7
CASSQVGRGQGEQYF
>TRBV6-2/TRBV6-3|TRBJ1-1
CASSYVRGINLNTEAFF
>TRBV19|TRBJ1-5
CASTIYQGNQPQHF
>TRBV5-1|TRBJ1-6
CASSEGPGSPLHF
>TRBV5-4|TRBJ1-6
CASSLDQNVSPLHF
>TRBV19|TRBJ1-1
CASNSRYTEAFF
>TRBV3-1/TRBV3-2|TRBJ2-1
CASSQDPRIGTGFF
>TRBV7-8|TRBJ1-1
CASSPGTGMNTEAFF